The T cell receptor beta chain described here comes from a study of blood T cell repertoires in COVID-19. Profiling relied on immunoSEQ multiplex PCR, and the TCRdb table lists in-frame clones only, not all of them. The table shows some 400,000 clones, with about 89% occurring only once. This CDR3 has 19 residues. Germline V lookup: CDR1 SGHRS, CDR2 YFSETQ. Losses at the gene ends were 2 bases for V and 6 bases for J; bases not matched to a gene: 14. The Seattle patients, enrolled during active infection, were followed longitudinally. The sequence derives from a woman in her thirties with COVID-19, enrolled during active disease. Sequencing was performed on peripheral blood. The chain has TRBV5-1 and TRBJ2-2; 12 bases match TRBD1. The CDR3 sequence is CASSFRDRGRGYLPGELFF. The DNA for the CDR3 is TGCGCCAGCAGCTTCCGGGACAGGGGGCGCGGTTATCTCCCCGGGGAGCTGTTTTTT. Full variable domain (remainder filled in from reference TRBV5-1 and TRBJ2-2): KAGVTQTPRYLIKTRGQQVTLSCSPISGHRSVSWYQQTPGQGLQFLFEYFSETQRNKGNFPGRFSGRQFSNSRSEMNVSTLELGDSALYLCASSFRDRGRGYLPGELFFGEGSRLTVL.